A single sample gave rise to the 15 T cell receptor beta chains below, sequenced in a study of blood T cell repertoires in COVID-19 (dated by TCRdb to between 2020 and 2021). The library was obtained by the immunoSEQ multiplex PCR assay. This is the immuneACCESS table as TCRdb keeps it, with only in-frame sequences that have V and J called. A part of the clones is gone; compared with another copy, unresolved V genes explain less than half, and the rest is unexplained. For this sample there are a few hundred thousand clones; around 91% appear just once. The leading ten clones occupy 4% to 5.5% of the sample. The sequenced sample was PBMCs or T cells enriched from blood (not recorded which). The receptors derive from a woman under 30 with acute COVID-19.

The chain employs TRBV10-3 and TRBJ1-1; D unresolved. V was shortened by 6 bases and J by 1 base, with 12 bases between the two germline ends. In germline, CDR1 is ENHRY, CDR2 SYGVKD. CDR3 length equals 14 residues. The CDR3 spells CAIRPQFPNTEAFF. CDR3 DNA sequence: TGTGCCATCAGGCCACAGTTTCCGAACACTGAAGCTTTCTTT.

This chain's CDR3 is CASSLPSGGAYNEQFF. CDR3 coding DNA: TGCGCCAGCAGCCTCCCTAGCGGGGGGGCCTACAATGAGCAGTTCTTC. The chain joins TRBV5-1 to TRBJ2-1, with 12 bases that match TRBD2. From germline, CDR1 is SGHRS and CDR2 YFSETQ. Trimming removed 4 bases from V and 2 bases from J; junction bases left unmatched: 4. This CDR3 is built from 16 residues.

The rearrangement uses TRBV28 and TRBJ2-1, with D possibly being TRBD2 (6 bases). Germline CDR1 MDHEN, CDR2 SYDVKM. The V end was cut by 5 bases, the J end by 7 bases, with 24 bases between. This CDR3 has 17 amino acids. The CDR3 here is CASSPMGLSMGRNEQFF. The CDR3 DNA reads TGTGCCAGCAGTCCGATGGGACTGTCGATGGGTCGAAATGAGCAGTTCTTC.

This rearrangement joins TRBV7-9 to TRBJ1-2, with 7 bases aligning to TRBD1. In germline, CDR1 is SEHNR, CDR2 FQNEAQ (reference sequence). The V and J ends lost 2 bases and 2 bases, in that order; junction bases with no gene match: 5. The CDR3 runs 15 residues. CDR3 sequence: CASSLLTGSNYGYTF. The CDR3 bases are TGTGCCAGCAGCTTACTGACAGGGTCGAACTATGGCTACACCTTC.

The J gene is TRBJ2-1, the V gene TRBV11-3, with TRBD2 as a possible D gene (6 bases). The germline V gene encodes CDR1 SGHNT and CDR2 YENEEA. The CDR3 is 17 residues long. V was shortened by 0 bases and J by 4 bases, with 16 bases between the two germline ends. CDR3 protein: CASSLDWRESRYNEQFF. For the CDR3, the DNA is TGTGCCAGCAGCTTAGATTGGCGGGAATCGCGGTACAATGAGCAGTTCTTC.

The chain carries TRBV9 and TRBJ1-1; 7 bases agree with TRBD1. The CDR3 loop spans 18 amino acids. The J segment lost 0 bases and the V segment lost 4 bases, leaving 15 bases of the junction unmatched. CDR1 and CDR2 from the germline V gene are SGDLS and YYNGEE. CDR3 protein: CASSSRPGTENLNTEAFF. In DNA form, the CDR3 reads TGTGCCAGCAGCTCACGACCCGGGACAGAAAATTTGAACACTGAAGCTTTCTTT.

The chain uses TRBV4-1 and TRBJ2-1, with 12 positions matching TRBD2. The CDR3 spans 18 residues. V gave up 8 bases and J gave up 10 bases; unmatched junction bases: 21. Germline lookup yields CDR1 MGHRA and CDR2 YSYEKL. The CDR3, as DNA: TGCGCCAGCCGCTCATTTGACCTAGCGGGAGGGCCCGGAGGAGAGCAGTTCTTC. Encoded protein: CASRSFDLAGGPGGEQFF.

The J gene is TRBJ2-5, the V gene TRBV27, with TRBD1 identical over 10 bases. The CDR3 has 15 residues. V lost 6 bases to trimming and J lost 5 bases; unmatched junction nucleotides: 9. Germline loops: CDR1 MNHEY, CDR2 SMNVEV (reference sequence). The CDR3 protein is CASRASGQGWETQYF. CDR3 DNA sequence: TGTGCCAGCAGGGCCTCGGGACAGGGGTGGGAGACCCAGTACTTC.

This sequence joins TRBV3-1 (or the pseudogene TRBV3-2) and TRBJ1-5; D unresolved. Germline V gene data show CDR1 as LGHDT and CDR2 as YNNKEL (reference sequence). CDR3 length: 17 amino acids. Between the trimmed V and J ends, which lost 5 bases and 6 bases, there was a span of 23 bases. CDR3 DNA: TGTGCCAGCAGCGCCACACATGGAGGGATCGTCAGTCAGCCCCAGCATTTT. Translation: CASSATHGGIVSQPQHF.

The V and J genes are TRBV7-6 and TRBJ1-5, with D perhaps matching TRBD1 (5 bases). From germline, CDR1 is SGHVS and CDR2 FNYEAQ. The germline V and J ends were trimmed by 1 base and 2 bases, with 6 bases remaining between them. The length of the CDR3 is 14 residues. Written as DNA, the CDR3 is TGTGCCAGCAGCTTAGGGGGGGGCAATCAGCCCCAGCATTTT. The encoded protein is CASSLGGGNQPQHF.

This clone showed up just a few times. The germline gene is not matched at one end of the junction; a read error may be the cause. V gene TRBV9 combines with J gene TRBJ2-1; D unclear. This CDR3 spans 15 amino acids. Per germline, CDR1 SGDLS and CDR2 YYNGEE. Written as DNA, the CDR3 is TGTGCCAGCAGCGTAAACCCTACCTCCAACAATGAGCAGTTCTTC. This translates into CASSVNPTSNNEQFF.

V gene TRBV7-2 combines with J gene TRBJ1-5, with 9 bases that match TRBD1. The ends lost 1 base at V and 4 bases at J; junction bases unmatched: 2. The CDR3 length is 15 residues. Germline values: CDR1 SGHTA, CDR2 FQGNSA. CDR3 region: CASSLGGQGNQPQHF. CDR3 sequence (DNA): TGTGCCAGCAGCTTAGGGGGACAGGGAAATCAGCCCCAGCATTTT.

This sequence joins TRBV25-1 and TRBJ1-2; TRBD1 agrees at 9 bases. V gave up 6 bases and J gave up 1 base; unmatched junction bases: 6. The V gene's germline CDR1 is MGHDK and CDR2 SYGVNS. The CDR3 contains 15 residues. In nucleotides, the CDR3 is TGTGCCAGCAGCCTGGGACAGGGAGTTAACTATGGCTACACCTTC. Translation gives CASSLGQGVNYGYTF.

V gene TRBV20-1 combines with J gene TRBJ1-1, with 10 bases aligning to TRBD1. After removal of 3 bases from V and 5 bases from J, the junction contained 9 bases not matched to a gene. This CDR3 is 15 amino acids long. The V gene's germline CDR1 is DFQATT and CDR2 SNEGSKA (reference sequence). The CDR3 bases are TGCAGTGCTAGTGGAGGAGACAGGGGGCGTACTGAAGCTTTCTTT. Its protein is CSASGGDRGRTEAFF.

The V call is TRBV28, the J call TRBJ1-4; D is undetermined. V dropped 5 bases and J dropped 4 bases, with 14 bases sitting between them. The CDR3 runs to 15 residues. The germline CDR1 and CDR2 sequences are MDHEN and SYDVKM. The CDR3 loop is CASSPTQSDNEKLFF. DNA of the CDR3: TGTGCCAGCAGTCCGACACAGAGTGATAATGAAAAACTGTTTTTT.